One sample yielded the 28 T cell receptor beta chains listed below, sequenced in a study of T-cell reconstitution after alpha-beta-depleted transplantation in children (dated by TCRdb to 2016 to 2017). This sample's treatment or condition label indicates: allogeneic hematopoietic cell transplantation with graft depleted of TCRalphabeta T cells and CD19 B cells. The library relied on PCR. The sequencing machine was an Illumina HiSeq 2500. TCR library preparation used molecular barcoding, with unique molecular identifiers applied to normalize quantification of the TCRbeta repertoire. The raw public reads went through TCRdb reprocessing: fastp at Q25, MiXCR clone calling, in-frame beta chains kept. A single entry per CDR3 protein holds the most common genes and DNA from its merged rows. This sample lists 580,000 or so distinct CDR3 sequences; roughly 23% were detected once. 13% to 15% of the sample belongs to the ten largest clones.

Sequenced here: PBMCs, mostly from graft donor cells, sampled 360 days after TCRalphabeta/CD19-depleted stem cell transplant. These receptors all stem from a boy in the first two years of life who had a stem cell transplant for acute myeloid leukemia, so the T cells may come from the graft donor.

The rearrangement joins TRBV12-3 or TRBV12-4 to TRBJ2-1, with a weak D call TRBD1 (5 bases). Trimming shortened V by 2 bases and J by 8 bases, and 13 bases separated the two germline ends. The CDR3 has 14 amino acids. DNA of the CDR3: TGTGCCAGCAGTTTACAGGGCAGTGGCGATGAGCAGTTCTTC. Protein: CASSLQGSGDEQFF.

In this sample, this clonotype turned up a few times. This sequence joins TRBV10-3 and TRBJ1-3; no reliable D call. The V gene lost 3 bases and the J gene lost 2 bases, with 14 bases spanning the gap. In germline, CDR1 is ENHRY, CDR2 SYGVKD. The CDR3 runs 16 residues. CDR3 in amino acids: CAISDRDAIPGNTIYF. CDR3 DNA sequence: TGTGCCATCAGTGATCGGGATGCGATACCTGGAAACACCATATATTTT.

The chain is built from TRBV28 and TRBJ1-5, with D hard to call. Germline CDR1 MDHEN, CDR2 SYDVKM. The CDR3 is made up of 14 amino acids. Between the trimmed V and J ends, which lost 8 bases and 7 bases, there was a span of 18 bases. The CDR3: CASLRHLGIQPQHF. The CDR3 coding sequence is TGTGCCAGCCTGCGGCATCTGGGGATCCAGCCCCAGCATTTT.

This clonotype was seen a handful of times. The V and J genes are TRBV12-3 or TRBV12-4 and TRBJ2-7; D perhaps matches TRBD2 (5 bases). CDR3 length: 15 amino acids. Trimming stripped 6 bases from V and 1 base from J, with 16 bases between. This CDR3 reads CASSSRRVLSYEQYF. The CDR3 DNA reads TGTGCCAGCAGCTCGAGGCGGGTCCTATCCTACGAGCAGTACTTC.

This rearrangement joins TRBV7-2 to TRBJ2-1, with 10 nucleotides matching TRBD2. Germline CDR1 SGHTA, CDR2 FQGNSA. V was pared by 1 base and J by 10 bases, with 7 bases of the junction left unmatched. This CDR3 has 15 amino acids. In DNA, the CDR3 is TGTGCCAGCAGCTTAGGGCTAGCGGGGGCGATGGAGCAGTTCTTC. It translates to CASSLGLAGAMEQFF.

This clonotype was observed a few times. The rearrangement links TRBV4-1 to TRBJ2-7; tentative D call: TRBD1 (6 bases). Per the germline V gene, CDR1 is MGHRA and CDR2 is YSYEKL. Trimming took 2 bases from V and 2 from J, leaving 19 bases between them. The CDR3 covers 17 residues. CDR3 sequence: CASSQRISGHPTYEQYF. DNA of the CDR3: TGCGCCAGCAGCCAAAGGATCTCGGGACACCCAACCTACGAGCAGTACTTC.

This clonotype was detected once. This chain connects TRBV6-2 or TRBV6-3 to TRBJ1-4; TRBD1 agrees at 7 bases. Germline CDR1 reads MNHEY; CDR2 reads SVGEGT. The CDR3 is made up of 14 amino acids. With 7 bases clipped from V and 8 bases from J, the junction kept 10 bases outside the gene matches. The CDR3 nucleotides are TGTGCCAGCAACGCACGGACAGGAAAGGAAAAACTGTTTTTT. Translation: CASNARTGKEKLFF.

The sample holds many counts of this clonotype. The CDR3 DNA is TGTGCCAGCAGCAAAGGACAGGCCAGTAAATCTTACGAGCAGTACTTC. Its translation: CASSKGQASKSYEQYF. This chain joins TRBV21-1 and TRBJ2-7; TRBD1 is the table's D call, not checked against the DNA. TRBV21-1 is a pseudogene locus. The CDR3 extends over 16 amino acids.

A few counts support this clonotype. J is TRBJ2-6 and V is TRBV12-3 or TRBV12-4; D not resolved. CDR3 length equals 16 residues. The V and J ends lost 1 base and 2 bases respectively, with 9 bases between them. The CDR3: CASSLGVNPGANVLTF. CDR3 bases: TGTGCCAGCAGTTTAGGGGTGAACCCTGGGGCCAACGTCCTGACTTTC.

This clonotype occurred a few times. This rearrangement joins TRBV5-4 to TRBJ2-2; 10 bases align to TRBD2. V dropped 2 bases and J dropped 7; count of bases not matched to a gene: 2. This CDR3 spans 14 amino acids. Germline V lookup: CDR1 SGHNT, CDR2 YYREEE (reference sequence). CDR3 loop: CASSFPSGGGELFF. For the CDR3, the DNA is TGTGCCAGCAGCTTCCCTAGCGGGGGCGGGGAGCTGTTTTTT.

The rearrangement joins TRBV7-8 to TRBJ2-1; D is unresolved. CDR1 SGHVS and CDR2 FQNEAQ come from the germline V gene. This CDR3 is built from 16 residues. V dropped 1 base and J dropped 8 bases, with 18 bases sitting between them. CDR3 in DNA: TGTGCCAGCAGCTTAGACCGGCCTAGACCCGTGGATGAGCAGTTCTTC. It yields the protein CASSLDRPRPVDEQFF.

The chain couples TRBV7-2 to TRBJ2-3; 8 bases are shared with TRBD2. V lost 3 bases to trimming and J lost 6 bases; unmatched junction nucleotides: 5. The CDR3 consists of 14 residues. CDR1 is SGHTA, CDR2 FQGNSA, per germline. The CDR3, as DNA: TGTGCCAGCAGCTTGACGGGCGGGGGGGATACGCAGTATTTT. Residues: CASSLTGGGDTQYF.

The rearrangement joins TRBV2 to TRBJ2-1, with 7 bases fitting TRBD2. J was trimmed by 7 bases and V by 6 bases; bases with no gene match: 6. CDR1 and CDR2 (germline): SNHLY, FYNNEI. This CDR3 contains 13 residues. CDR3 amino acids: CASRMGRGNEQFF. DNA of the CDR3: TGTGCCAGCAGGATGGGGAGGGGAAATGAGCAGTTCTTC.

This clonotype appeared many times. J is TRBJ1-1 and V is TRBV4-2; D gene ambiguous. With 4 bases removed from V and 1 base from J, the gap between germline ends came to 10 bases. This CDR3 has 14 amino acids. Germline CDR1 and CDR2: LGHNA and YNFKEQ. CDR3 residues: CASSLPHTNTEAFF. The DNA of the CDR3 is TGTGCCAGCAGCCTACCCCATACGAACACTGAAGCTTTCTTT.

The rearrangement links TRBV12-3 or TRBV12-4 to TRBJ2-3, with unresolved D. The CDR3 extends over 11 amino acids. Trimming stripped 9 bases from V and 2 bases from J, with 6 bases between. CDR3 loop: CASASTDTQYF. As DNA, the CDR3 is TGTGCCAGTGCGTCCACAGATACGCAGTATTTT.

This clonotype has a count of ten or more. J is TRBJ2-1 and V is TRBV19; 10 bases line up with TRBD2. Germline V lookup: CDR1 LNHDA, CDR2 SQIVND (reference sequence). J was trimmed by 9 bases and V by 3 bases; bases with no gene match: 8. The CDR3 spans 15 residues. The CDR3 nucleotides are TGTGCCAGTAGTATCCAGCTAGCGGGGGCGGGTGAGCAGTTCTTC. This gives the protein CASSIQLAGAGEQFF.

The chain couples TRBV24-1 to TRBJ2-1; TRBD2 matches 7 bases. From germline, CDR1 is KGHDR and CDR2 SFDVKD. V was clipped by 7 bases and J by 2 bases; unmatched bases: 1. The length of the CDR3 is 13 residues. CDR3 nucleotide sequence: TGTGCCACCAGCGGGACTACCTACAATGAGCAGTTCTTC. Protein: CATSGTTYNEQFF.

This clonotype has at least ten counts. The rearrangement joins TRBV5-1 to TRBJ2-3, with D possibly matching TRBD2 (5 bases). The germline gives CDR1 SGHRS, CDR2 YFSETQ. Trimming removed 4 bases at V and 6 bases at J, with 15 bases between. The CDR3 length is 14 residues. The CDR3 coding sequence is TGCGCCAGCAGCAGCGGCTTCACGAGGGATACGCAGTATTTT. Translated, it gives CASSSGFTRDTQYF.

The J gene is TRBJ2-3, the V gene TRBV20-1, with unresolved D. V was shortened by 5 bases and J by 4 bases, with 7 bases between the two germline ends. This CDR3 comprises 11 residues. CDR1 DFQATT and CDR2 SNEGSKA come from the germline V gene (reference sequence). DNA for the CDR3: TGCAGTGCTGGCTCCCCAGATACGCAGTATTTT. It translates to CSAGSPDTQYF.

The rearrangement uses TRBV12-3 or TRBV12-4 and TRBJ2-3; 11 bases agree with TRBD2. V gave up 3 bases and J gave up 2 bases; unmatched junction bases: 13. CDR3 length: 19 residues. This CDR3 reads CASSFRLAGGLPFTDTQYF. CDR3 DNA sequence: TGTGCCAGCAGTTTCCGGCTAGCGGGGGGCTTACCATTCACAGATACGCAGTATTTT.

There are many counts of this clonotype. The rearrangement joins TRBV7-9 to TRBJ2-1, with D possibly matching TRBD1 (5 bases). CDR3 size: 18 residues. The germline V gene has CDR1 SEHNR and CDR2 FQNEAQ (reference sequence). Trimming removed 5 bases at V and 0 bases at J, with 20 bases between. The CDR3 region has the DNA TGTGCCAGCAGCCGATCAAATACTACAGGTTACTCCTACAATGAGCAGTTCTTC. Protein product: CASSRSNTTGYSYNEQFF.

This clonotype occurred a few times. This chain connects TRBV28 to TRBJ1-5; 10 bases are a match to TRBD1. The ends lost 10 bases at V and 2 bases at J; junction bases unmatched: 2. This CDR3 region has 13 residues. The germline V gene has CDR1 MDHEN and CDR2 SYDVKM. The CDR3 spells CATGTGGNQPQHF. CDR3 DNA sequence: TGTGCCACCGGGACAGGGGGCAATCAGCCCCAGCATTTT.

The CDR3 DNA reads TGTGCCAGCAGTTTAGGTCTAGAAAGGGTGACGTTCTTC. It specifies CASSLGLERVTFF. V and J are TRBV12-3 or TRBV12-4 and TRBJ2-1; D call uncertain. Trimming took off 1 base at V and 15 bases at J, with 16 bases between the two ends. The length of the CDR3 is 13 residues.

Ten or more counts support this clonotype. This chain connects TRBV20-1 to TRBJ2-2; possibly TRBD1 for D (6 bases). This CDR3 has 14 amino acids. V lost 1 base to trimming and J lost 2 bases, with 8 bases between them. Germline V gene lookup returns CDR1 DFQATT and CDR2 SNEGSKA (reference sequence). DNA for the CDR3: TGCAGTGCTAGAGTCAGGGGAAACACCGGGGAGCTGTTTTTT. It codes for CSARVRGNTGELFF.

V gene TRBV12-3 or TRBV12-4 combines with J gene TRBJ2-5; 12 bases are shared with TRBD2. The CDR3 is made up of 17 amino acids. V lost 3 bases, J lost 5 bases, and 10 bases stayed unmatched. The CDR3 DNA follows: TGTGCCAGCAGTTTTTCTAGCGGGGGGGCCAGTCCGGAGACCCAGTACTTC. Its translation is CASSFSSGGASPETQYF.

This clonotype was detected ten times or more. The CDR3 is CASSEAGAYNEQFF. DNA for the CDR3: TGTGCCAGCAGTGAAGCGGGGGCCTACAATGAGCAGTTCTTC. V usage is TRBV25-1 and J usage is TRBJ2-1, with 7 positions matching TRBD2. The germline CDR1 and CDR2 sequences are MGHDK and SYGVNS. Germline trimming cut 2 bases from V and 2 bases from J; bases unmatched to any gene: 0. CDR3 size: 14 residues.

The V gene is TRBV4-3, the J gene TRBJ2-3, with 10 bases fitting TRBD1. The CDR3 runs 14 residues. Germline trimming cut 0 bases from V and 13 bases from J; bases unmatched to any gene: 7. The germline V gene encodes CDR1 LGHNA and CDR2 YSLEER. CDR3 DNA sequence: TGCGCCAGCAGCCAAGATGGAAGGGGGACAGGGGAGTATTTT. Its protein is CASSQDGRGTGEYF.

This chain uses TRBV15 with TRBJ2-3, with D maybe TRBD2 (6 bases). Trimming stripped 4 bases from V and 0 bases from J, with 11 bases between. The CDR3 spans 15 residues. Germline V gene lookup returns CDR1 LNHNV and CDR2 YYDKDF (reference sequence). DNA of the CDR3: TGTGCCACCAGCACCAGGAGGGCTAGCACAGATACGCAGTATTTT. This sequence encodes CATSTRRASTDTQYF.